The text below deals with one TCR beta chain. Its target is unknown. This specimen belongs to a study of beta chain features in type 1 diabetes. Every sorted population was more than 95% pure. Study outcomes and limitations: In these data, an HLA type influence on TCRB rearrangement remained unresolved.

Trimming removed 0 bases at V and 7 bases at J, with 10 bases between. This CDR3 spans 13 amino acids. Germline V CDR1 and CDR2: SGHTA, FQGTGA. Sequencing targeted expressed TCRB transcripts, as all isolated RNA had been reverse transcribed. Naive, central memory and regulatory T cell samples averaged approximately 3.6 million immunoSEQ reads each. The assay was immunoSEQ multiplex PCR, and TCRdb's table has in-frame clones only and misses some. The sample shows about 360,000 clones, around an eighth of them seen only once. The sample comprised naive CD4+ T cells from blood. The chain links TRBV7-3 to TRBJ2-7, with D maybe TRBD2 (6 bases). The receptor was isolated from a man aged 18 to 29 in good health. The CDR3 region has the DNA TGTGCCAGCAGCTTAACGGGAGGTGAAGAGCAGTACTTC. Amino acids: CASSLTGGEEQYF.